The 27 T cell receptor beta chains presented below share a single source sample, sequenced in a study of blood T cell repertoires in COVID-19. Produced via immunoSEQ multiplex PCR; TCRdb's table is partial and in-frame only. The repertoire has around 110,000 clones, roughly 86% of them found once; the top ten carry almost 4.5%. The sample consisted of peripheral blood. The receptor source for this set is a man aged 35 to 55 with acute or convalescent COVID-19.

The chain is built from TRBV9 and TRBJ1-2, with D possibly TRBD1 on 5 matching bases. V dropped 0 bases and J dropped 6 bases, with 12 bases sitting between them. Germline loops: CDR1 SGDLS, CDR2 YYNGEE. CDR3 length: 14 amino acids. CDR3 amino acids: CASSVAPGNDGYTF. CDR3 nucleotides: TGTGCCAGCAGCGTAGCACCAGGGAATGATGGCTACACCTTC.

CDR3 DNA sequence: TGTGCCAGCATCGGGGACAGGGTTGGTGAAGCTTTCTTT. It translates to CASIGDRVGEAFF. J is TRBJ1-1 and V is TRBV6-5; 9 bases align to TRBD1. The CDR3 contains 13 residues. In germline, CDR1 is MNHEY, CDR2 SVGAGI. Unmatched junction bases numbered 7, after V lost 7 bases and J lost 7 bases.

The rearrangement uses TRBV15 and TRBJ1-6; possibly TRBD1 for D (6 bases). Germline lookup yields CDR1 LNHNV and CDR2 YYDKDF (reference sequence). V dropped 0 bases and J dropped 10 bases, with 13 bases sitting between them. The CDR3 runs 15 residues. DNA of the CDR3: TGTGCCACCAGCAGAGATCAACCAGGGGAATCACCCCTCCACTTT. This codes for CATSRDQPGESPLHF.

The chain combines TRBV21-1 with TRBJ1-6. TRBV21-1 is recorded as a pseudogene. The CDR3 runs to 18 residues. This CDR3 reads CASSKESGQRQKFSPLHF. The CDR3 nucleotides read TGTGCCAGCAGCAAAGAATCGGGTCAGAGGCAGAAGTTTTCACCCCTCCACTTT.

The V and J genes are TRBV5-6 and TRBJ2-1, with TRBD2 identical over 11 bases. CDR1 and CDR2 (germline): SGHDT, YYEEEE. V lost 3 bases, J lost 5 bases, and 7 bases stayed unmatched. This CDR3 is built from 16 residues. The CDR3 nucleotides read TGTGCCAGCAGCTCTACTAGCGGGGGAGGTCACAATGAGCAGTTCTTC. Translating it yields CASSSTSGGGHNEQFF. Using reference TRBV5-6 and TRBJ2-1 for the parts outside the CDR3, the full variable domain is DAGVTQSPTHLIKTRGQQVTLRCSPKSGHDTVSWYQQALGQGPQFIFQYYEEEERQRGNFPDRFSGHQFPNYSSELNVNALLLGDSALYLCASSSTSGGGHNEQFFGPGTRLTVL.

The CDR3 sequence is CASSRTTTEANYGYTF. For the CDR3, the DNA is TGCGCCAGCAGCCGGACTACGACAGAAGCTAACTATGGCTACACCTTC. The chain couples TRBV4-1 to TRBJ1-2, with D maybe TRBD1 (5 bases). Germline values: CDR1 MGHRA, CDR2 YSYEKL. V dropped 4 bases and J dropped 0 bases, with 15 bases sitting between them. This CDR3 region has 16 residues.

The V and J genes are TRBV21-1 and TRBJ1-1; the table's D call, TRBD1, was not checked against the DNA. TRBV21-1 represents a pseudogene. This CDR3 region has 16 residues. This chain's CDR3 is CASSKGGGQMNTEAFF. As DNA, the CDR3 is TGTGCCAGCAGCAAAGGAGGGGGACAGATGAACACTGAAGCTTTCTTT.

The chain carries TRBV7-2 and TRBJ1-3; D gene ambiguous. In germline, CDR1 is SGHTA, CDR2 FQGNSA. Between the trimmed V and J ends, which lost 4 bases and 1 base, there was a span of 5 bases. CDR3 length: 13 residues. The CDR3, as DNA: TGTGCCAGCAGCTCGGGATCTGGAAACACCATATATTTT. It yields the protein CASSSGSGNTIYF. Looking up the rest from reference TRBV7-2 and TRBJ1-3 gives the full variable domain: GAGVSQSPSNKVTEKGKDVELRCDPISGHTALYWYRQSLGQGLEFLIYFQGNSAPDKSGLPSDRFSAERTGGSVSTLTIQRTQQEDSAVYLCASSSGSGNTIYFGEGSWLTVV.

This clone has more than one count but fewer than ten. This chain joins TRBV18 and TRBJ2-7, with D unresolved. The CDR3 totals 12 residues. The germline V gene has CDR1 KGHSH and CDR2 LQKENI. V was clipped by 3 bases and J by 1 base, with 4 bases between them. The CDR3 region is CASSPQSYEQYF. The CDR3, as DNA: TGTGCCAGCTCACCGCAGTCCTACGAGCAGTACTTC.

This rearrangement joins TRBV3-1 (or the pseudogene TRBV3-2) to TRBJ1-1; D is uncertain. This CDR3 comprises 14 residues. CDR1 LGHDT and CDR2 YNNKEL come from the germline V gene (reference sequence). V was shortened by 4 bases and J by 1 base, with 10 bases between the two germline ends. The CDR3 loop is CASSRTSGNTEAFF. For the CDR3, the DNA is TGTGCCAGCAGCCGTACAAGCGGGAACACTGAAGCTTTCTTT.

Of note for this clone: One end of the junction does not line up with germline, which may come from a read error. The chain links TRBV19 to TRBJ1-4; the D is unclear. CDR3 length: 13 amino acids. Germline V gene data show CDR1 as LNHDA and CDR2 as SQIVND (reference sequence). CDR3 protein: CASSTGVGEKLFF. The CDR3 DNA reads as TGTGCCAGCAGTACCGGGGTCGGGGAAAAACTGTTTTTT.

This sequence joins TRBV4-3 and TRBJ1-6; D is unclear. With 0 bases removed from V and 6 bases from J, the gap between germline ends came to 15 bases. Germline CDR1 is LGHNA and CDR2 is YSLEER. The CDR3 is made up of 17 amino acids. CDR3 residues: CASSQDPGTRPNSPLHF. The CDR3 DNA reads as TGCGCCAGCAGCCAAGACCCGGGAACGCGTCCTAATTCACCCCTCCACTTT.

A few counts support this clone. The chain links TRBV12-3 or TRBV12-4 to TRBJ1-2; 10 nucleotides line up with TRBD1. The J segment lost 8 bases and the V segment lost 5 bases, leaving 5 bases of the junction unmatched. The CDR3 consists of 13 residues. For the CDR3, the DNA is TGTGCCAGCAGTAGCCGGGACAGGGGCGGCTACACCTTC. This encodes CASSSRDRGGYTF.

V gene TRBV11-3 combines with J gene TRBJ2-3, with TRBD2 identical over 12 bases. The junction had 7 bases not matched to a gene; V was cut back by 4 bases and J by 2 bases. The CDR3 runs 17 residues. Germline-derived CDR1 and CDR2 are SGHNT and YENEEA. The CDR3 sequence: CASSSRTSGVLTDTQYF. The DNA of the CDR3 is TGTGCCAGCAGCTCCAGGACTAGCGGGGTACTCACAGATACGCAGTATTTT.

The gene calls are TRBV7-9 and TRBJ1-6, with D unclear. The CDR3 is made up of 13 amino acids. CDR1 SEHNR and CDR2 FQNEAQ come from the germline V gene (reference sequence). CDR3 nucleotides: TGTGTCATCCAGGAGGAACCGGAATCACCCCTCCACTTT. It specifies CVIQEEPESPLHF.

This chain uses TRBV20-1 with TRBJ2-7; 8 bases are shared with TRBD2. Per germline, CDR1 DFQATT and CDR2 SNEGSKA (reference sequence). CDR3 length: 15 residues. V shed 3 bases, J shed 3 bases, and the junction held 10 bases outside the gene matches. The CDR3, as DNA: TGCAGTGCTAGTATAGCGGGGCCGAGACGCTACGAGCAGTACTTC. Protein product: CSASIAGPRRYEQYF.

The chain is built from TRBV19 and TRBJ2-4; D unclear. CDR1 and CDR2 (germline): LNHDA, SQIVND (reference sequence). This CDR3 spans 13 amino acids. V was trimmed by 5 bases and J by 16 bases, leaving 21 bases between them. CDR3 nucleotide sequence: TGTGCCAGTAGTGCACTGAGGAACGCTGAACACTACTTC. Protein sequence: CASSALRNAEHYF. Together with reference TRBV19 and TRBJ2-4, the CDR3 gives the full variable domain: DGGITQSPKYLFRKEGQNVTLSCEQNLNHDAMYWYRQDPGQGLRLIYYSQIVNDFQKGDIAEGYSVSREKKESFPLTVTSAQKNPTAFYLCASSALRNAEHYFGAGTRLSVL.

V usage is TRBV30 and J usage is TRBJ1-6, with D perhaps matching TRBD1 (6 bases). The CDR3 extends over 13 amino acids. In germline, CDR1 is GTSNPN, CDR2 SVGIG (reference sequence). V was pared by 8 bases and J by 5 bases, with 13 bases between. This CDR3 reads CAREQGNNSPLHF. The CDR3 DNA reads as TGTGCCCGCGAGCAGGGGAATAATTCACCCCTCCACTTT.

This clone occurred once. For the CDR3, the DNA is TGTGCCAGCAGTTACGCTGGACAGGGTGAGAACTATGGCTACACCTTC. Residues: CASSYAGQGENYGYTF. The chain carries TRBV6-5 and TRBJ1-2; 8 nucleotides align to TRBD1. Per germline, CDR1 MNHEY and CDR2 SVGAGI. Trimming took 2 bases from V and 2 from J; bases not matched to a gene: 7. CDR3 length equals 16 residues.

This sequence joins TRBV4-3 and TRBJ1-4; the D is unclear. Germline loops: CDR1 LGHNA, CDR2 YSLEER. CDR3 length equals 16 residues. V was clipped by 0 bases and J by 3 bases, with 11 bases between them. The chain's CDR3 is CASSQDPIRANEKLFF. CDR3 nucleotides: TGCGCCAGCAGCCAAGATCCAATACGAGCTAATGAAAAACTGTTTTTT.

The J gene is TRBJ2-7, the V gene TRBV27, with 7 positions matching TRBD2. Germline V CDR1 and CDR2: MNHEY, SMNVEV (reference sequence). The CDR3 is 14 amino acids. The trim removed 2 bases at V and 4 bases at J, leaving 5 bases unmatched. CDR3: CASSLVSGRYEQYF. In DNA, the CDR3 is TGTGCCAGCAGTTTAGTATCCGGGAGGTACGAGCAGTACTTC.

The rearrangement links TRBV3-1 (or the pseudogene TRBV3-2) to TRBJ1-4; TRBD1 is a possible D gene (5 bases). The CDR3 is made up of 16 amino acids. The V and J ends lost 0 bases and 6 bases respectively, with 14 bases between them. The V gene's germline CDR1 is LGHDT and CDR2 YNNKEL (reference sequence). As DNA, the CDR3 is TGTGCCAGCAGCCAAGATAGGTTCGGGGGGTATGAAAAACTGTTTTTT. This translates into CASSQDRFGGYEKLFF.

The chain is built from TRBV5-6 and TRBJ2-7; TRBD2 matches at 8 bases. The junction had 5 bases not matched to a gene; V was cut back by 0 bases and J by 6 bases. The germline CDR1 and CDR2 sequences are SGHDT and YYEEEE. The CDR3 is made up of 14 amino acids. The CDR3 DNA reads as TGTGCCAGCAGCTTGGTCCAGCGGGGGCTCGAGCAGTACTTC. Translated: CASSLVQRGLEQYF.

V is TRBV9 and J is TRBJ1-5; 7 positions match TRBD1. This CDR3 contains 15 residues. V dropped 1 base and J dropped 5; count of bases not matched to a gene: 6. Germline-derived CDR1 and CDR2 are SGDLS and YYNGEE. CDR3 sequence: CASSVTGENDQPQHF. In nucleotides, the CDR3 is TGTGCCAGCAGCGTAACAGGGGAGAACGATCAGCCCCAGCATTTT.

The chain uses TRBV24-1 and TRBJ2-7, with TRBD2 matching 11 bases. This CDR3 has 15 amino acids. Germline V lookup: CDR1 KGHDR, CDR2 SFDVKD. With V trimmed by 12 bases and J by 2 bases, 11 bases remained unmatched. This CDR3 is CAAPAHSGGAYEQYF. In nucleotides, the CDR3 is TGTGCCGCCCCTGCCCATAGCGGGGGGGCCTACGAGCAGTACTTC.

The genes are TRBV24-1 and TRBJ1-2, with a weak D call TRBD1 (5 bases). The V end was cut by 7 bases, the J end by 4 bases, with 18 bases between. The CDR3 runs to 15 residues. CDR1 and CDR2 (germline): KGHDR, SFDVKD. The CDR3 reads CATSPTRASPYGYTF. In DNA, the CDR3 is TGTGCCACCAGCCCCACCAGGGCTTCCCCCTATGGCTACACCTTC.

The chain uses TRBV7-2 and TRBJ2-2; 10 bases are a match to TRBD2. V was clipped by 4 bases and J by 1 base; unmatched bases: 6. The CDR3 covers 17 residues. CDR1 SGHTA and CDR2 FQGNSA come from the germline V gene. Written as DNA, the CDR3 is TGTGCCAGCAGCTCATCTAGCGGGAGAGAGAACACCGGGGAGCTGTTTTTT. This sequence encodes CASSSSSGRENTGELFF.